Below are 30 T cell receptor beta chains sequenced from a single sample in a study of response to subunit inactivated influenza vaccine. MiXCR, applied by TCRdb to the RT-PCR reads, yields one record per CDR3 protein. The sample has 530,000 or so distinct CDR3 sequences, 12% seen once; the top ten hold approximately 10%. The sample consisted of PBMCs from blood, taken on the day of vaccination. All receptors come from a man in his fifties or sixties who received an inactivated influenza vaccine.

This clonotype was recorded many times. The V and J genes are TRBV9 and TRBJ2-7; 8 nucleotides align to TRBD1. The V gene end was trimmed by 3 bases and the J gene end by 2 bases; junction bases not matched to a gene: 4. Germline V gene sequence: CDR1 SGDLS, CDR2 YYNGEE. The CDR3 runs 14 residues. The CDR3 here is CASSARTGTYEQYF. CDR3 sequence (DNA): TGTGCCAGCAGCGCACGGACAGGGACCTACGAGCAGTACTTC.

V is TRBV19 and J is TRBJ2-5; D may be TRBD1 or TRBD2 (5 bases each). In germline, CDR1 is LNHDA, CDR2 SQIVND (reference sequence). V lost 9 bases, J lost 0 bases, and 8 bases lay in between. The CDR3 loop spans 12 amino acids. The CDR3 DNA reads TGTGCCAGCGGGACGTACCAAGAGACCCAGTACTTC. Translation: CASGTYQETQYF.

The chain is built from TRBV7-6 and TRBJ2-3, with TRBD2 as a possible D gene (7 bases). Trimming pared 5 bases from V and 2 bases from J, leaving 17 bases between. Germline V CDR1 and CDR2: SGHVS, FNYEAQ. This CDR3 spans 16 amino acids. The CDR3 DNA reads TGTGCCAGCAGCCCCGCGACGGGGGGCTTCACAGATACGCAGTATTTT. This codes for CASSPATGGFTDTQYF.

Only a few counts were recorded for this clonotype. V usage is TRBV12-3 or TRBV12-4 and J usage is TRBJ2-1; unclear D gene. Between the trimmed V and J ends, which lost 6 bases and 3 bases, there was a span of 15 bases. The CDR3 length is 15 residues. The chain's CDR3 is CASSLTHLGYNEQFF. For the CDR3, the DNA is TGTGCCAGCAGCCTGACGCACTTGGGCTACAATGAGCAGTTCTTC.

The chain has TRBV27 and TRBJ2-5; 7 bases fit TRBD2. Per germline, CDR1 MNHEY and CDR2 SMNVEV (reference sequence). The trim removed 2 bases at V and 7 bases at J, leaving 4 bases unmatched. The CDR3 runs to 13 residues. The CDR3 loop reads CASSLNGEGTQYF. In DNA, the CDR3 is TGTGCCAGCAGTTTAAATGGGGAGGGGACCCAGTACTTC.

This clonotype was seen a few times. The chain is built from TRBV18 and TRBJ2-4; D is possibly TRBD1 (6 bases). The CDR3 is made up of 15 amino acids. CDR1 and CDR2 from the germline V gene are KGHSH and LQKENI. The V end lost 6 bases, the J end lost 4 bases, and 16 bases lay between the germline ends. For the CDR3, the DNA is TGTGCCAGCTCCTTCGCCCGGCAGGGGAAAAACATTCAGTACTTC. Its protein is CASSFARQGKNIQYF. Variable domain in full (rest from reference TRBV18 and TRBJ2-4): NAGVMQNPRHLVRRRGQEARLRCSPMKGHSHVYWYRQLPEEGLKFMVYLQKENIIDESGMPKERFSAEFPKEGPSILRIQQVVRGDSAAYFCASSFARQGKNIQYFGAGTRLSVL.

This chain's CDR3 is CAISESGTSGPNTGELFF. In DNA, the CDR3 is TGTGCCATCAGTGAGTCGGGGACTAGCGGGCCGAACACCGGGGAGCTGTTTTTT. The chain combines TRBV10-3 with TRBJ2-2; TRBD2 matches 12 bases. V was pared by 0 bases and J by 0 bases, with 2 bases of the junction left unmatched. CDR1 is ENHRY, CDR2 SYGVKD, per germline. The CDR3 has 18 residues.

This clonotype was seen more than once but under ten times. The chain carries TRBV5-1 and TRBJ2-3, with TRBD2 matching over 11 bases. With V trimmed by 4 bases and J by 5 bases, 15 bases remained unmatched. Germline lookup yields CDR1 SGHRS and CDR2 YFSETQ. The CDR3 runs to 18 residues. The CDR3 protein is CASSRPGFSGRARDTQYF. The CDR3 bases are TGCGCCAGCAGCCGCCCCGGCTTTAGCGGGAGGGCCAGAGATACGCAGTATTTT.

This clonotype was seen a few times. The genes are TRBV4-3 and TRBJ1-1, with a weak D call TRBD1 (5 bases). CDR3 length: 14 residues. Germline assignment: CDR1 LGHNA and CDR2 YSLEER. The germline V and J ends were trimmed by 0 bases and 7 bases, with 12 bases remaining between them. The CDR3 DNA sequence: TGCGCCAGCAGCCAAGATTTCGGGGGAGGTGAAGCTTTCTTT. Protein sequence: CASSQDFGGGEAFF.

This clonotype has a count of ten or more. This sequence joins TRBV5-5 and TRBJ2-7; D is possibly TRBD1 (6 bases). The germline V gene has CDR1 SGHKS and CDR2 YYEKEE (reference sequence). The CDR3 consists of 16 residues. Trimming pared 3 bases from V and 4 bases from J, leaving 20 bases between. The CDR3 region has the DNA TGTGCCAGCAGCTCAATCCTCAGGGGTATCTATTACGAGCAGTACTTC. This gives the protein CASSSILRGIYYEQYF.

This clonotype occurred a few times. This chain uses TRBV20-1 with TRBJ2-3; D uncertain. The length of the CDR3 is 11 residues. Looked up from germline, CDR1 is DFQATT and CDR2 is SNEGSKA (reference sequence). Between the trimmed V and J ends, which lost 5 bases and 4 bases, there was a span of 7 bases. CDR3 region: CSADHSDTQYF. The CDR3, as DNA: TGCAGTGCTGACCACTCAGATACGCAGTATTTT.

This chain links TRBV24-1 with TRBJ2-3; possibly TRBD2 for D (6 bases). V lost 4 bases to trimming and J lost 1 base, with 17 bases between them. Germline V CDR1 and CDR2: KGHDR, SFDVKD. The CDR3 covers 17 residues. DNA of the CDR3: TGTGCCACCAGTGAATTTGTTAGCGGTCAAGGCACAGATACGCAGTATTTT. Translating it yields CATSEFVSGQGTDTQYF.

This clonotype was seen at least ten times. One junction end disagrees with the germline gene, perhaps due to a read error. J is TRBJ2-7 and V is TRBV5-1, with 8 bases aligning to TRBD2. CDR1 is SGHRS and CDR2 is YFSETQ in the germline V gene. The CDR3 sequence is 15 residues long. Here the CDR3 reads CASSLGAGVSYEQYF. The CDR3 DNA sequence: TGTGCCAGCAGCTTAGGAGCGGGGGTATCCTACGAGCAGTACTTC.

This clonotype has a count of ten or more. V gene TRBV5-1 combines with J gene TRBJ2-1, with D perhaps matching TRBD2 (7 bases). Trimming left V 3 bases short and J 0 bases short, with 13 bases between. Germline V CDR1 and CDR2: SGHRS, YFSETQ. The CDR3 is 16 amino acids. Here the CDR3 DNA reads TGCGCCAGCAGCTCCGGGGCGGGGGCCTCCTACAATGAGCAGTTCTTC. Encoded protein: CASSSGAGASYNEQFF.

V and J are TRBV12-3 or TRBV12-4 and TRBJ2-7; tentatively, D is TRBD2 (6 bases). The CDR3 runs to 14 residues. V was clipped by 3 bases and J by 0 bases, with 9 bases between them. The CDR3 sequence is CASSFREISYEQYV. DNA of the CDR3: TGTGCCAGCAGTTTCCGGGAGATCTCCTACGAGCAGTACGTC.

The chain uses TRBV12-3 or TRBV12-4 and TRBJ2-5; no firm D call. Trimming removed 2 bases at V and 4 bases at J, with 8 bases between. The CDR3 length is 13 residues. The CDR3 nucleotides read TGTGCCAGCAGTTTACTCGTCCGAGAGACCCAGTACTTC. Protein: CASSLLVRETQYF.

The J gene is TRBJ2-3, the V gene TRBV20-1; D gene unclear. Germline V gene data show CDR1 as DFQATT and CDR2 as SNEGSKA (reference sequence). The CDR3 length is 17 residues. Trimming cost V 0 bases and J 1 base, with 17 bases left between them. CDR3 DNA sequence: TGCAGTGCTAGAGATAAGTCGTGGCTCTCAGGCACAGATACGCAGTATTTT. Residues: CSARDKSWLSGTDTQYF.

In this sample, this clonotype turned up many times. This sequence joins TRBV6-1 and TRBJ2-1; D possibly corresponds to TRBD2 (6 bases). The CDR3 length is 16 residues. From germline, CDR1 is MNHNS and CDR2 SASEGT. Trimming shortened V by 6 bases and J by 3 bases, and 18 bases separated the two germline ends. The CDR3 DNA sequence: TGTGCCAGCAGGAAGACCGGGACTGAGTACTACAATGAGCAGTTCTTC. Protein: CASRKTGTEYYNEQFF.

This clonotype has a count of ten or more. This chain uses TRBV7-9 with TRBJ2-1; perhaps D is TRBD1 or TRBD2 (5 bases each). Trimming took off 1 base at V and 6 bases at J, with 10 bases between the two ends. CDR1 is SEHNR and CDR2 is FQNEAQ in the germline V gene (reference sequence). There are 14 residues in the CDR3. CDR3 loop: CASSLGGTVNEQFF. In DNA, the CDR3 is TGTGCCAGCAGCTTAGGAGGGACGGTCAATGAGCAGTTCTTC.

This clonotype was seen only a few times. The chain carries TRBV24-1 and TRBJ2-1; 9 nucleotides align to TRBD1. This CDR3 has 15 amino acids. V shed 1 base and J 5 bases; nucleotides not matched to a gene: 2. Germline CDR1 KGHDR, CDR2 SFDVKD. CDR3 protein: CATSDFGTGHNEQFF. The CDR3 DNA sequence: TGTGCCACCAGTGATTTCGGGACAGGGCACAATGAGCAGTTCTTC.

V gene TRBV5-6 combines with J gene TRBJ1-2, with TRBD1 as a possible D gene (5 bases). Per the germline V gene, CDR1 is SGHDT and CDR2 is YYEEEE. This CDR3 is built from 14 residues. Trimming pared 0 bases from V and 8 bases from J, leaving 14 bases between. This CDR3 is CASSLGRASRGYTF. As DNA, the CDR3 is TGTGCCAGCAGCTTGGGCAGGGCCTCTAGGGGCTACACCTTC.

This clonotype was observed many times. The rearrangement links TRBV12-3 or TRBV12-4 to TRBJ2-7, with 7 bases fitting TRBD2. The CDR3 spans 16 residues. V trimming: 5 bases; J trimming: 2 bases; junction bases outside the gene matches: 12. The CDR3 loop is CASSPHGRLAAYEQYF. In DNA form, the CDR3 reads TGTGCCAGCAGTCCCCACGGAAGACTAGCTGCCTACGAGCAGTACTTC.

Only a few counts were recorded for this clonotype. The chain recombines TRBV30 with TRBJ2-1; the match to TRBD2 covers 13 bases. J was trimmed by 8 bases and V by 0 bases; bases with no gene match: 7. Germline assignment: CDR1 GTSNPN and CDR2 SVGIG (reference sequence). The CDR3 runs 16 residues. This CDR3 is CAWSVRTSGGWDEQFF. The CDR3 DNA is TGTGCCTGGAGTGTACGGACTAGCGGGGGTTGGGATGAGCAGTTCTTC.

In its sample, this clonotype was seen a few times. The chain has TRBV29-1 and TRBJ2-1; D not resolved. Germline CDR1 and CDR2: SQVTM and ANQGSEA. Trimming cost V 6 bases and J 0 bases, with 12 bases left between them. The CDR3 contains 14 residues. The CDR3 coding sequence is TGCAGCGTCTCAAGCGCCAGCTCCTACAATGAGCAGTTCTTC. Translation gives CSVSSASSYNEQFF.

The CDR3 nucleotides read TGTGCCATCAGCGCTAGCGGAGCCTACGAGCAGTACTTC. It is translated as CAISASGAYEQYF. The V gene is TRBV10-3, the J gene TRBJ2-7; the match to TRBD2 covers 7 bases. The CDR3 is 13 amino acids. Trimming cost V 6 bases and J 2 bases; bases outside gene matches: 4. In germline, CDR1 is ENHRY, CDR2 SYGVKD.

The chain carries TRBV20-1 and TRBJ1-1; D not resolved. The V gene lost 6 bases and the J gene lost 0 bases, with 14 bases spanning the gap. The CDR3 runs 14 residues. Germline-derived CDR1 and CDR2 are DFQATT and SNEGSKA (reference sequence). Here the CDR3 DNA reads TGCAGTGCCCAAGGGCTGGTCATGAACACTGAAGCTTTCTTT. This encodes CSAQGLVMNTEAFF.

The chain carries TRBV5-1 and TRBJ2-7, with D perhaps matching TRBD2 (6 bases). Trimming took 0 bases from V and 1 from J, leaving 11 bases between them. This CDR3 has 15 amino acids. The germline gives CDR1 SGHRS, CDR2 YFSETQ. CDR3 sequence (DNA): TGCGCCAGCAGCTTGGCCCCCGGGACTTCCTACGAGCAGTACTTC. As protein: CASSLAPGTSYEQYF.

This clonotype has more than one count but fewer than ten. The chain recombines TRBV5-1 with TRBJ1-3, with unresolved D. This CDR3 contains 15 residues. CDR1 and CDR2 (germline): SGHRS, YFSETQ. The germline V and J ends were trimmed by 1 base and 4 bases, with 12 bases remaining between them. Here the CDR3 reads CASSLFFGVGNTIYF. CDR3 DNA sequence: TGCGCCAGCAGCTTGTTCTTTGGGGTCGGAAACACCATATATTTT.

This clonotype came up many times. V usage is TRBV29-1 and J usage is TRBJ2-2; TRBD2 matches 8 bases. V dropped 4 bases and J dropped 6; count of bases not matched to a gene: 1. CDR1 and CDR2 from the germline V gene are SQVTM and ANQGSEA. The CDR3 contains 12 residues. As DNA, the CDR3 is TGCAGCGTTGCGGGGGGGTCCGGGGAGCTGTTTTTT. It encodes CSVAGGSGELFF.

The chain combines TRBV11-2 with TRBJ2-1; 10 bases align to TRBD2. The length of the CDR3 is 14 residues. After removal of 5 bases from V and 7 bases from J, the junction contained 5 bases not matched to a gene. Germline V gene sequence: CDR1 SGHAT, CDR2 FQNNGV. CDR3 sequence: CASSLGLAENEQFF. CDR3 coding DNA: TGTGCCAGCAGCCTTGGACTAGCGGAAAATGAGCAGTTCTTC.